A single sample gave rise to the 8 T cell receptor beta chains below, sequenced in a study of shared clonotypes between healthy human individuals. Terminally differentiated effector memory CD45RA+ cells were excluded by CCR7 positive selection of CD45RO-negative cells. Profiled with immunoSEQ multiplex PCR; TCRdb holds only in-frame clones, not every one. The sample shows some 2,100,000 clones, under 95% of them seen only once. Source material: naive CD8+ T cells from PBMCs. Every receptor here comes from a man aged 18 to 35 in good health. Some clones in this sample may be carry-over from other donors' samples.

V gene TRBV9 combines with J gene TRBJ2-5, with D tentatively TRBD1 or TRBD2 (6 bases each). This CDR3 has 16 amino acids. The V and J ends lost 0 bases and 1 base respectively, with 13 bases between them. CDR1 and CDR2 from the germline V gene are SGDLS and YYNGEE. CDR3 bases: TGTGCCAGCAGCGTAGGGGGGGCCTCCAGCCAAGAGACCCAGTACTTC. This codes for CASSVGGASSQETQYF.

In this sample, this clone turned up once. Other DNA sequences in the sample encode the same CDR3. The chain employs TRBV19 and TRBJ2-1, with D perhaps TRBD1 (6 bases). The CDR3 covers 15 residues. Per germline, CDR1 LNHDA and CDR2 SQIVND (reference sequence). With 2 bases removed from V and 0 bases from J, the gap between germline ends came to 8 bases. CDR3 DNA sequence: TGTGCCAGTAGTATAACAGGGAGCTCCTACAATGAGCAGTTCTTC. This codes for CASSITGSSYNEQFF.

The chain combines TRBV19 with TRBJ2-6; D is undetermined. The CDR3 contains 15 residues. Germline V gene sequence: CDR1 LNHDA, CDR2 SQIVND (reference sequence). V lost 3 bases to trimming and J lost 2 bases, with 8 bases between them. CDR3 nucleotides: TGTGCCAGTAGTATTACTCTGACTGGGGCCAACGTCCTGACTTTC. Translating it yields CASSITLTGANVLTF.

This chain connects TRBV25-1 to TRBJ2-1, with 8 nucleotides matching TRBD1. The CDR3 loop spans 14 amino acids. Germline V gene data show CDR1 as MGHDK and CDR2 as SYGVNS. The junction had 5 bases not matched to a gene; V was cut back by 3 bases and J by 7 bases. DNA for the CDR3: TGTGCCAGCAGTGACCGGACAGGGCGGAATGAGCAGTTCTTC. Protein sequence: CASSDRTGRNEQFF.

V gene TRBV28 combines with J gene TRBJ1-2, with 7 bases fitting TRBD1. Germline-derived CDR1 and CDR2 are MDHEN and SYDVKM. The CDR3 consists of 15 residues. The V and J ends lost 2 bases and 3 bases, in that order; junction bases with no gene match: 6. CDR3 sequence reads: CASSLQGGSYYGYTF. CDR3 DNA: TGTGCCAGCAGTTTACAGGGGGGAAGCTACTATGGCTACACCTTC.

This clone was picked up one time. This same CDR3 is encoded by further DNA sequences in the sample. The rearrangement joins TRBV7-6 to TRBJ1-5, with D uncertain. The CDR3 has 13 amino acids. Germline CDR1 reads SGHVS; CDR2 reads FNYEAQ. V lost 3 bases and J 1 base, leaving 4 bases between the germline ends. The CDR3 spells CASSFGSNQPQHF. In DNA, the CDR3 is TGTGCCAGCAGCTTTGGCAGCAATCAGCCCCAGCATTTT.

Worth noting for this clone: The sample has other DNA sequences that encode this CDR3 too. The V and J genes are TRBV27 and TRBJ2-7, with D perhaps matching TRBD2 (6 bases). Germline loops: CDR1 MNHEY, CDR2 SMNVEV (reference sequence). The CDR3 is made up of 13 amino acids. Trimming took off 6 bases at V and 1 base at J, with 10 bases between the two ends. The CDR3 DNA reads TGTGCCAGCAGCCACGGGGGTTCCTACGAGCAGTACTTC. Translating gives CASSHGGSYEQYF.

In DNA form, the CDR3 reads TGTGCCAGCAGCTTAGCGAGGGGCTACACCTTC. Its protein product is CASSLARGYTF. V and J are TRBV7-9 and TRBJ1-2; D unresolved. The V gene lost 0 bases and the J gene lost 8 bases, with 4 bases spanning the gap. CDR3 length: 11 residues. Germline V gives CDR1 SEHNR, CDR2 FQNEAQ (reference sequence).